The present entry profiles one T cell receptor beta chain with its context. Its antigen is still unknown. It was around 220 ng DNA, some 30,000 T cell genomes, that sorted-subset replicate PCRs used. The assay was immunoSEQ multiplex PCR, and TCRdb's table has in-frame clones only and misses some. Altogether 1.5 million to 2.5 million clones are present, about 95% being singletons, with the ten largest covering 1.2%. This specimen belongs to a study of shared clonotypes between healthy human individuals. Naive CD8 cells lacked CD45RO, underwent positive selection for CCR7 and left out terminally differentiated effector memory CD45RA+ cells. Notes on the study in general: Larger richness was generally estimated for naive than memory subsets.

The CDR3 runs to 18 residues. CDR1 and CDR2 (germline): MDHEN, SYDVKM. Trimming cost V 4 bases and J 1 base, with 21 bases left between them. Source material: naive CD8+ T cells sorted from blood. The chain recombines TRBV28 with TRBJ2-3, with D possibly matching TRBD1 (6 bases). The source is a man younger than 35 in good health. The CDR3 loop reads CASSSPGQLSLRTDTQYF. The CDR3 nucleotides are TGTGCCAGCAGTTCCCCAGGACAGCTTAGCCTCCGCACAGATACGCAGTATTTT.